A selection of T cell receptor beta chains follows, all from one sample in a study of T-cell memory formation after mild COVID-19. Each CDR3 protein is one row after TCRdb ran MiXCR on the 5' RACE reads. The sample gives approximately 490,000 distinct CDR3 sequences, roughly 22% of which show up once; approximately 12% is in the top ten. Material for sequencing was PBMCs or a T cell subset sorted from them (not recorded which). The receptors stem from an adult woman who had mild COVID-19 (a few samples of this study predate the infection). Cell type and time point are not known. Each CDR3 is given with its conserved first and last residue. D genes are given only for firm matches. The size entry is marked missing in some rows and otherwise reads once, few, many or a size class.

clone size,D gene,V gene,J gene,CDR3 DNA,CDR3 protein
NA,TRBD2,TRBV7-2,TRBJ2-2,TGTGCCAGCAGCTCGGGACTAGCGGGAGGTACCGGGGAGCTGTTTTTT,CASSSGLAGGTGELFF
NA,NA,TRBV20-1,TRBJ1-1,TGCAGTGCTAGAGATCAGGGAGGGCGTGCTGAAGCTTTCTTT,CSARDQGGRAEAFF
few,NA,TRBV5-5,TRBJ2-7,TGTGCCAGCAGGGGCGCCGATGCCTACGAGCAGTACTTC,CASRGADAYEQYF
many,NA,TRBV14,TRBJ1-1,TGTGCCAGCAGCCAAAAGGGCCCAAGACTTAGGGGGGAAGCTTTCTTT,CASSQKGPRLRGEAFF
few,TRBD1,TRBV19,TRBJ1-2,TGTGCCGGGGGACAGGAGCACGACTATGGCTACACCTTC,CAGGQEHDYGYTF
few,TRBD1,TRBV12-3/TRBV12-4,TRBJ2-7,TGTGCCAGCGGGACAGGGGGACTTGTCGAGCAGTACTTC,CASGTGGLVEQYF
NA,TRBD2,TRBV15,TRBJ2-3,TGTGCCACCAGCAGAGATGCCCCGGGCCTCGGACTAGATGGATCGACAGATACGCAGTATTTT,CATSRDAPGLGLDGSTDTQYF
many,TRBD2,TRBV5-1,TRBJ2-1,TGCGCCAGCAGCAACGGGGGGGCTTGGCCTGAGCAGTTCTTC,CASSNGGAWPEQFF
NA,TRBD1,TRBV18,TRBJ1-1,TGTGCCAGCTCACCATCGACAGGGGTTAACACTGAAGCTTTCTTT,CASSPSTGVNTEAFF
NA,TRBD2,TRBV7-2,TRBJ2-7,TGTGCCAGCAGCCCCCTGAGACTATGGCGGGGGGAATCGTACGAGCAGTACTTC,CASSPLRLWRGESYEQYF
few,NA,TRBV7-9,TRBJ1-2,TGTGCCAGCAGTTCCTCGGACGGTCGCGATGGCTACACCTTC,CASSSSDGRDGYTF
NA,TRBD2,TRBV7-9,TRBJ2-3,TGTGCCAGCAGCAAAGGGACTAGCGGGAGGAATGCGGATACGCAGTATTTT,CASSKGTSGRNADTQYF
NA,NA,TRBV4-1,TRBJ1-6,TGCGCCAGCAGCCAAGATCCCCGTCCCTATAATTCACCCCTCCACTTT,CASSQDPRPYNSPLHF
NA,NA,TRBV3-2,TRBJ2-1,TGTGCCAGCAGCCGTGACCGACAGGGGGCGCGTCTAGCGGGACACAATGAGCAGTTCTTC,CASSRDRQGARLAGHNEQFF
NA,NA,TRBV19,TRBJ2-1,TGTGCCAGTAGTATTGGGGCCACGAGGGATGAGCAGTTCTTC,CASSIGATRDEQFF
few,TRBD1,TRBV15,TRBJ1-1,TGTGCCACCAGCATACCGGGACAGTTCATGAACACTGAAGCTTTCTTT,CATSIPGQFMNTEAFF
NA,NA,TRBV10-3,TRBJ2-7,TGTGCCATCAGAGAGACGGAACTTTACGCCTACGAGCAGTACTTC,CAIRETELYAYEQYF
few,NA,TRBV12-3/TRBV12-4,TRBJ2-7,TGTGCCAGCAGTTTGTATCTAAACCACTACGAGCAGTACTTC,CASSLYLNHYEQYF
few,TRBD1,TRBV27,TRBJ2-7,TGTGCCAGCAGTTTCCAACTCGGGACAGCTGCCTACGAGCAGTACTTC,CASSFQLGTAAYEQYF
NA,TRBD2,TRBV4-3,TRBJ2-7,TGCGCCAGCAGCCAAGACTCTAAACGGGAGGGCCTTACCTACGAGCAGTACTTC,CASSQDSKREGLTYEQYF
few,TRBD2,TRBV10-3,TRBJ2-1,TGTGCCATCAGTAGAAAGGGACTAGCGGGAGACCCCTACAATGAGCAGTTCTTC,CAISRKGLAGDPYNEQFF
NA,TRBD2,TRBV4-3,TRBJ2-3,TGCGCCAGCAGCCCGAGGACTAGCGGGTCCCCCCTATCTAGCACAGATACGCAGTATTTT,CASSPRTSGSPLSSTDTQYF
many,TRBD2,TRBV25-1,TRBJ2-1,TGTGCCAGCAGTGAATCTTTAGAGGGAGGGAAAGCTTACAATGAGCAGTTCTTC,CASSESLEGGKAYNEQFF
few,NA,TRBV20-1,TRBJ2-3,TGCAGTGCCCCGAGGGGGTTCCGCACAGATACGCAGTATTTT,CSAPRGFRTDTQYF
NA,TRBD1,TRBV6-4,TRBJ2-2,TGTGCCAGCAGTGACTCGCAATTCGGGGACAGGGCGGCCGGGGAGCTGTTTTTT,CASSDSQFGDRAAGELFF
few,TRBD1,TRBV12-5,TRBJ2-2,TGTGCTAGTGGTTTGGGTCAGGGGGCGTCCGGGGAGCTGTTTTTT,CASGLGQGASGELFF
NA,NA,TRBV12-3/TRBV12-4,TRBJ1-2,TGTGCCAGCAGTTTTATCTATGGCTACACCTTC,CASSFIYGYTF
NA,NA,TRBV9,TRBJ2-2,TGTGCCAGCAGCGTCCGGGGGGCAGAGGCCGGGGAGCTGTTTTTT,CASSVRGAEAGELFF
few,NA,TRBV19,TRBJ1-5,TGTGCCAGTAGTATGAACAGGTTCAATCAGCCCCAGCATTTT,CASSMNRFNQPQHF
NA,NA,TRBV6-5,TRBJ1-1,TGTGCCAGCAGTTACTACGGCAGGGGAGGCACTGAAGCTTTCTTT,CASSYYGRGGTEAFF
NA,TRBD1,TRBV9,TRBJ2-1,TGTGCCAGCAGCGCTCCGGGACAGCTTTACAATGAGCAGTTCTTC,CASSAPGQLYNEQFF
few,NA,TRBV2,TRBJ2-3,TGTGCCAGCAGTGAATGGAGCCAGCCCACAGATACGCAGTATTTT,CASSEWSQPTDTQYF
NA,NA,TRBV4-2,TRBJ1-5,TGTGCCAGCAGCCTTGGACAGAAGTATCAGCCCCAGCATTTT,CASSLGQKYQPQHF
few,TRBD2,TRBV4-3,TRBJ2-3,TGCGCCAGCAGCCCTCTAGCGGGAGTGGACACAGATACGCAGTATTTT,CASSPLAGVDTDTQYF
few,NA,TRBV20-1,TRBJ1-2,TGCAGTGCTAGAGTGGAGTGGGTCGACAGCCATGGCTACACCTTC,CSARVEWVDSHGYTF
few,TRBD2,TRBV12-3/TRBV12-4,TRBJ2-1,TGTGCCAGCAGCCAAAAATCACCGGGACTAGCGGGGGGGCAAAGCTACAATGAGCAGTTCTTC,CASSQKSPGLAGGQSYNEQFF
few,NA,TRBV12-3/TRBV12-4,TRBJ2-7,TGTGCCAGCAGTTTGGTGAGGGCGTCCGGCGAGCAGTACTTC,CASSLVRASGEQYF
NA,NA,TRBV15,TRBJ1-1,TGTGCCACCAGCAGAGATCAGGAGGGACAAGCTTTCTTT,CATSRDQEGQAFF
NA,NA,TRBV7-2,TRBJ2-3,TGTGCCAGCACCCTCCAGGGGACTAATCCTACCGATACGCAGTATTTT,CASTLQGTNPTDTQYF
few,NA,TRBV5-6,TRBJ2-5,TGTGCCAGCAGCTTGCGCGGGTTTTCTGGGACCCAGTACTTC,CASSLRGFSGTQYF
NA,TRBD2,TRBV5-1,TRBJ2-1,TGCGCCAGCAGCCCCCAGACTAGCGGGGTCCACAATGAGCAGTTCTTC,CASSPQTSGVHNEQFF
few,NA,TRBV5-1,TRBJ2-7,TGCGCCAGCAGCCCGCAGCCCTCGGGGTACGAGCAGTACTTC,CASSPQPSGYEQYF
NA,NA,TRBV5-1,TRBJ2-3,TGCGCCAGCAGCTTGGCCGGGGTTTTCCTCACAGATACGCAGTATTTT,CASSLAGVFLTDTQYF
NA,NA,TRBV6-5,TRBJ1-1,TGTGCCAGCACCATTAACGGTCAAAACACTGAAGCTTTCTTT,CASTINGQNTEAFF
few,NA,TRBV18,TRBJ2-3,TGTGCCAGCTCACCGCAAACCGGGGCTAAGGGCACAGATACGCAGTATTTT,CASSPQTGAKGTDTQYF